This T cell receptor (beta chain) was sequenced for a study of beta chain features in type 1 diabetes. Looking at the study overall: Patients and healthy donors were similar in age, gender and cell yields.

Notes on this clone: Its antigen is still unknown.

Once sorted, every population was more than 95% pure. The authors reverse transcribed all of the isolated RNA, so sequencing captured expressed TCRB transcripts. The method was immunoSEQ multiplex PCR; TCRdb's version includes in-frame clones alone and lacks a portion of them. The table records about 120,000 clones, over 15% of them present only once. General study points: The influence of HLA type on TCRB rearrangement stayed undetermined. Type 1 diabetes patients had TCRB CDR3s that were shorter (moderately but significantly so) in all four CD4+ subsets. For patients, the naive, central memory and Treg TCRB repertoires appeared more alike than for healthy donors.

Deletions cut 10 bases from V and 0 bases from J, with 10 bases between. The germline V gene encodes CDR1 MNHEY and CDR2 SVGAGI. The CDR3 runs to 12 residues. The chain is built from TRBV6-5 and TRBJ2-7; D remains unclear. What was sequenced was central memory CD4+ T cells from blood. The sequence derives from a man aged 30-40 years with type 1 diabetes. CDR3 sequence: CAIASSSYEQYF. CDR3 bases: TGTGCCATCGCAAGCAGCTCCTACGAGCAGTACTTC.